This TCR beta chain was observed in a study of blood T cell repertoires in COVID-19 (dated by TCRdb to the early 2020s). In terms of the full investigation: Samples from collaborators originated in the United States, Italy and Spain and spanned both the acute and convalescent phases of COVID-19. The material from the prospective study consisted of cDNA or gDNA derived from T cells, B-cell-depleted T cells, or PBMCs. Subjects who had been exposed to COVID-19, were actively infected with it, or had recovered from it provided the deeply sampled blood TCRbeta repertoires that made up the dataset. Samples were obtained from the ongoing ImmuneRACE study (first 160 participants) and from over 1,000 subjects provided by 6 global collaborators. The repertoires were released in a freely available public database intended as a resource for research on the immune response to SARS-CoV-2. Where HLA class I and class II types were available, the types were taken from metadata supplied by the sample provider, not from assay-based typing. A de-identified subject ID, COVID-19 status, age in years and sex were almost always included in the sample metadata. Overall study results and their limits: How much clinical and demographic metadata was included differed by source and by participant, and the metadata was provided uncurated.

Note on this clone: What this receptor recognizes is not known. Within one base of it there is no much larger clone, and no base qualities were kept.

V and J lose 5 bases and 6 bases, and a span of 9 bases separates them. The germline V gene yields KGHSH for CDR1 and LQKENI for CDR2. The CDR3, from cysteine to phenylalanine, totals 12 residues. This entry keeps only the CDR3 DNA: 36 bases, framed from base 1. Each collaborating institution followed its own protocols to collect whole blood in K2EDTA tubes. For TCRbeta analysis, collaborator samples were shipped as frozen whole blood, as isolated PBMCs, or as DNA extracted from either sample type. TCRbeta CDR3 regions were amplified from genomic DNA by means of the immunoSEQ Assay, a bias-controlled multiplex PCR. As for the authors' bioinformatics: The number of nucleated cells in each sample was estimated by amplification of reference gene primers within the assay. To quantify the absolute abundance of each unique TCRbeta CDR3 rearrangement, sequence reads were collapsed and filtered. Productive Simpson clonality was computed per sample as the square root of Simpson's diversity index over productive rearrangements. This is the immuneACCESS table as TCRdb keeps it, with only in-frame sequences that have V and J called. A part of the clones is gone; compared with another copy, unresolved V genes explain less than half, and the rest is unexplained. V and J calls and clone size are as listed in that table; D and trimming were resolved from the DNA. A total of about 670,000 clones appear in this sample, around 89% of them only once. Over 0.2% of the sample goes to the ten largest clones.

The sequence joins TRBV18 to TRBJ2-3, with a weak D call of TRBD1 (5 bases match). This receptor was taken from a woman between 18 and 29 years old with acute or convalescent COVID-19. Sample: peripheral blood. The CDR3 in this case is CASSGQRDTQYF. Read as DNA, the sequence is TGTGCCAGCTCAGGACAAAGGGATACGCAGTATTTT.